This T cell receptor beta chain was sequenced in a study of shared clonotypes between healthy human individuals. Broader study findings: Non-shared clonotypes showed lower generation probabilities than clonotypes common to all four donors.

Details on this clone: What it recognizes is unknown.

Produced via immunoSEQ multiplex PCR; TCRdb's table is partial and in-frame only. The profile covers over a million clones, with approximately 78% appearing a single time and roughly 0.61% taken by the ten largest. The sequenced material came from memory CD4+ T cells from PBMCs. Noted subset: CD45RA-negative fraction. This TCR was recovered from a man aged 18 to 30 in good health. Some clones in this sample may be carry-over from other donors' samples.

In DNA, the CDR3 is TGCGCCAGCAGACCCGGACAGGGATTCAATGAGCAGTTCTTC. Its protein is CASRPGQGFNEQFF. The chain carries TRBV5-1 and TRBJ2-1; 8 nucleotides align to TRBD1. Germline CDR1 reads SGHRS; CDR2 reads YFSETQ. This CDR3 region has 14 residues. The V gene end was trimmed by 5 bases and the J gene end by 6 bases; junction bases not matched to a gene: 7.